The 9 T cell receptor beta chains below were found in one sample sequenced in a study of CD8 T cells in ankylosing spondylitis. Study-wide points: Ankylosing spondylitis blood seemed to carry a telltale TCR beta motif made of fewer than ten highly homologous variants.

TCRdb recomputed calls from the 5' RACE reads with MiXCR, one row per CDR3 protein. The sample lists around 490,000 distinct CDR3 sequences, approximately 5% seen once, with under 4.5% in the top ten. These receptors lack a known antigen. Sequences were obtained from blood, either unsorted or a sorted T cell fraction (not recorded which). The receptor source for this set is a male donor with ankylosing spondylitis.

At least ten counts were recorded for this clonotype. The chain has TRBV6-2 or TRBV6-3 and TRBJ2-5; D not resolved. Looked up from germline, CDR1 is MNHEY and CDR2 is SVGEGT. Trimming left V 2 bases short and J 2 bases short, with 9 bases between. This CDR3 contains 14 residues. CDR3 in DNA: TGTGCCAGCAGTTACGTGGGCAGGCAAGAGACCCAGTACTTC. It encodes CASSYVGRQETQYF.

This chain connects TRBV5-1 to TRBJ2-7, with 10 nucleotides matching TRBD2. V lost 2 bases and J lost 0; bases outside the gene matches: 5. CDR3 length: 16 residues. Germline loops: CDR1 SGHRS, CDR2 YFSETQ. The CDR3: CASSFLSGRRSYEQYF. CDR3 DNA: TGCGCCAGCAGCTTCCTTAGCGGGAGGCGCTCCTACGAGCAGTACTTC. Complete variable domain (other parts from reference TRBV5-1 and TRBJ2-7): KAGVTQTPRYLIKTRGQQVTLSCSPISGHRSVSWYQQTPGQGLQFLFEYFSETQRNKGNFPGRFSGRQFSNSRSEMNVSTLELGDSALYLCASSFLSGRRSYEQYFGPGTRLTVT.

This clonotype was picked up many times. This chain connects TRBV7-2 to TRBJ2-3, with TRBD1 matching 7 bases. Germline loops: CDR1 SGHTA, CDR2 FQGNSA. The CDR3 totals 15 residues. The V and J ends lost 5 bases and 2 bases, in that order; junction bases with no gene match: 7. The CDR3 DNA reads TGTGCCAGCAGCCCTTCGGGACAGCACACAGATACGCAGTATTTT. As protein: CASSPSGQHTDTQYF.

This clonotype has at least ten counts. The CDR3 region is CASSLTYEQYF. In DNA form, the CDR3 reads TGTGCCAGCAGTTTAACCTACGAGCAGTACTTC. V and J are TRBV7-2 and TRBJ2-7; no clear D. The germline V gene encodes CDR1 SGHTA and CDR2 FQGNSA. V lost 6 bases to trimming and J lost 2 bases, with 5 bases between them. The CDR3 runs 11 residues.

This clonotype has at least ten counts. The V and J genes are TRBV5-1 and TRBJ1-1; D not resolved. Trimming removed 0 bases from V and 0 bases from J, with 6 bases in between. The CDR3 extends over 14 amino acids. Per the germline V gene, CDR1 is SGHRS and CDR2 is YFSETQ. The CDR3 DNA follows: TGCGCCAGCAGCTTGGCCGACCTGAACACTGAAGCTTTCTTT. Amino acids: CASSLADLNTEAFF.

The V call is TRBV11-2, the J call TRBJ2-1, with 7 bases lining up with TRBD1. J gave up 4 bases and V 3 bases, and 3 bases lay outside the gene matches. CDR3 size: 14 residues. The V gene's germline CDR1 is SGHAT and CDR2 FQNNGV. The DNA for the CDR3 is TGTGCCAGCAGCTTTCGGGGACAGTACAATGAGCAGTTCTTC. Protein sequence: CASSFRGQYNEQFF.

This clonotype was observed many times. The rearrangement joins TRBV10-3 to TRBJ2-7, with 7 bases identical to TRBD1. Germline V gene lookup returns CDR1 ENHRY and CDR2 SYGVKD. CDR3 length: 12 residues. Unmatched junction bases numbered 3, after V lost 5 bases and J lost 5 bases. CDR3 amino acids: CAISTGVDEQYF. The CDR3 DNA is TGTGCCATCAGTACAGGGGTTGACGAGCAGTACTTC.

This clonotype came up a few times. CDR3 in amino acids: CASRQLGQLSYEQYF. CDR3 bases: TGTGCCAGCAGGCAGCTTGGACAGCTCTCCTACGAGCAGTACTTC. This chain joins TRBV6-1 and TRBJ2-7; possibly TRBD1 for D (6 bases). Trimming took 6 bases from V and 0 from J, leaving 15 bases between them. Germline CDR1 MNHNS, CDR2 SASEGT. The CDR3 totals 15 residues.

There are many counts of this clonotype. The chain has TRBV7-2 and TRBJ2-1; the match to TRBD1 covers 7 bases. Germline CDR1 SGHTA, CDR2 FQGNSA. V trimming: 5 bases; J trimming: 7 bases; junction bases outside the gene matches: 8. The CDR3 length is 14 residues. CDR3 amino acids: CASSLMTGKNEQFF. Here the CDR3 DNA reads TGTGCCAGCAGCCTAATGACAGGGAAGAATGAGCAGTTCTTC.